The clone carrying this TCR beta chain was seen repeatedly, ten times or more. This sample stems from a study of breast tumors, draining lymph nodes, adjacent tissues. CDR1 and CDR2 from the germline V gene are DFQATT and SNEGSKA (reference sequence). This CDR3 has 14 residues. V lost 2 bases, J lost 3 bases, and 11 bases lay in between. TCRdb redid the calling of the multiplex PCR reads with MiXCR, one entry per CDR3 protein. Of under 25,000 distinct CDR3 sequences in the sample, roughly 44% were seen once. The sequenced sample was breast tumor tissue. This clonotype was sampled from a female donor with breast cancer. Some clones in this sample may be carry-over from other donors' samples. The genes are TRBV20-1 and TRBJ1-5; weak D call: TRBD1 (5 bases). The CDR3 sequence is CSARRGNYNQPQHF. CDR3 nucleotide sequence: TGCAGTGCTAGACGGGGGAATTACAATCAGCCCCAGCATTTT.